One and the same sample provided the 17 T cell receptor beta chains below, sequenced in a study of T-cell reconstitution after alpha-beta-depleted transplantation in children. Study findings and constraints: Fresh T-cell production supplied most of the T-cell counts and diversity seen one year after transplant.

Their antigens are not known. As it was prepared, the TCRbeta library received unique molecular identifiers. TCRdb itself ran the PCR reads through MiXCR, one entry per CDR3 protein. The sample lists about 300,000 distinct CDR3 sequences; roughly 8.2% were seen once. Source: peripheral blood, taken 360 days after TCRalphabeta/CD19-depleted stem cell transplant. These receptors were taken from a female patient aged 2 to 10 who had a stem cell transplant for Fanconi anemia, so the T cells may come from the graft donor.

This clonotype was seen a handful of times. The chain couples TRBV27 to TRBJ1-6; 7 bases are shared with TRBD1. CDR1 and CDR2 from the germline V gene are MNHEY and SMNVEV (reference sequence). After removal of 0 bases from V and 6 bases from J, the junction contained 5 bases not matched to a gene. CDR3 size: 16 residues. CDR3 DNA sequence: TGTGCCAGCAGTTTATCGGGCAGGGGGGGTAATTCACCCCTCCACTTT. Translation: CASSLSGRGGNSPLHF.

This clonotype was counted many times. J is TRBJ1-2 and V is TRBV5-1; no clear D gene. Trimming pared 1 base from V and 4 bases from J, leaving 11 bases between. The CDR3 covers 14 residues. Germline V gene lookup returns CDR1 SGHRS and CDR2 YFSETQ. The CDR3 sequence is CASSLYEASYGYTF. For the CDR3, the DNA is TGCGCCAGCAGCTTGTACGAGGCCTCCTATGGCTACACCTTC.

This clonotype was recorded a few times. This chain joins TRBV5-6 and TRBJ1-6, with D maybe TRBD1 (6 bases). CDR3 length equals 16 residues. V dropped 0 bases and J dropped 6 bases, with 13 bases sitting between them. Germline V lookup: CDR1 SGHDT, CDR2 YYEEEE. CDR3 protein: CASSLAGVTRNSPLHF. CDR3 DNA sequence: TGTGCCAGCAGCTTGGCAGGGGTCACGCGTAATTCACCCCTCCACTTT.

Only a few counts were recorded for this clonotype. J is TRBJ1-6 and V is TRBV7-2; D unclear. There are 13 residues in the CDR3. CDR1 and CDR2 (germline): SGHTA, FQGNSA. V was cut by 3 bases and J by 14 bases, with 14 bases left in between. CDR3 residues: CASSFLALESLHF. The CDR3 region has the DNA TGTGCCAGCAGCTTTTTAGCCCTAGAGTCCCTCCACTTT.

On this clonotype: At one end, the junction sequence differs from germline, possibly due to a read error. V usage is TRBV12-3 or TRBV12-4 and J usage is TRBJ1-3; D is possibly TRBD1 (5 bases). The CDR3 loop spans 15 amino acids. The CDR3 region has the DNA TGTGCCAGCAGTTACATAACGAGGAGGTTGGACACCTTATATTTT. Protein sequence: CASSYITRRLDTLYF.

The rearrangement joins TRBV28 to TRBJ2-7; D possibly corresponds to TRBD2 (6 bases). The ends were cut back, 8 bases at V and 0 bases at J, with 11 bases in the middle. CDR3 length: 13 residues. Germline assignment: CDR1 MDHEN and CDR2 SYDVKM. The CDR3 DNA is TGTGCCAGCCAAAACGGGGGCTCCTACGAGCAGTACTTC. It codes for CASQNGGSYEQYF.

This clonotype was observed at least ten times. The CDR3 region has the DNA TGTGCCATCATCACAGGAACGACTCATGAAGCTTTCTTT. Encoded protein: CAIITGTTHEAFF. The genes are TRBV28 and TRBJ1-1; maybe TRBD1 (5 bases). V gave up 10 bases and J gave up 7 bases, with 19 bases separating them. The length of the CDR3 is 13 residues. Germline V CDR1 and CDR2: MDHEN, SYDVKM.

This clonotype was observed many times. The rearrangement links TRBV4-2 to TRBJ1-4; the D is unclear. This CDR3 is built from 14 residues. Germline loops: CDR1 LGHNA, CDR2 YNFKEQ. V was clipped by 0 bases and J by 5 bases, with 7 bases between them. CDR3 DNA: TGTGCCAGCAGCCAAGAGCACGCAAATGAAAAACTGTTTTTT. Translating it yields CASSQEHANEKLFF.

This clonotype was recorded many times. The J gene is TRBJ2-2, the V gene TRBV20-1, with D possibly being TRBD2 (6 bases). V lost 0 bases and J 6 bases, leaving 11 bases between the germline ends. Looked up from germline, CDR1 is DFQATT and CDR2 is SNEGSKA (reference sequence). This CDR3 comprises 14 residues. The chain's CDR3 is CSARDHGTPGELFF. CDR3 bases: TGCAGTGCTAGAGATCACGGGACTCCCGGGGAGCTGTTTTTT.

This clonotype has more than one count but fewer than ten. The gene calls are TRBV6-2 or TRBV6-3 and TRBJ2-6, with D maybe TRBD1 (7 bases). This CDR3 region has 16 residues. Deletions cut 2 bases from V and 2 bases from J, with 10 bases between. The germline CDR1 and CDR2 sequences are MNHEY and SVGEGT. The CDR3 nucleotides are TGTGCCAGCAGTTACCCCAGGGGGGCTGGGGCCAACGTCCTGACTTTC. Translated, it gives CASSYPRGAGANVLTF.

The chain is built from TRBV9 and TRBJ1-1; TRBD1 is a possible D gene (6 bases). From germline, CDR1 is SGDLS and CDR2 YYNGEE. The CDR3 length is 15 residues. V lost 2 bases to trimming and J lost 0 bases, with 11 bases between them. The CDR3 DNA is TGTGCCAGCAGCGTTGCGACAGGTTTGAACACTGAAGCTTTCTTT. This sequence encodes CASSVATGLNTEAFF.

This chain joins TRBV20-1 and TRBJ1-2; 7 nucleotides match TRBD1. The CDR3 is 17 amino acids. Losses at the gene ends were 2 bases for V and 2 bases for J; bases not matched to a gene: 14. Germline V gives CDR1 DFQATT, CDR2 SNEGSKA (reference sequence). Here the CDR3 reads CSARPTPPGTANYGYTF. The CDR3 DNA is TGCAGTGCTAGACCAACGCCCCCCGGGACAGCAAACTATGGCTACACCTTC.

This clonotype showed up many times. This chain connects TRBV7-8 to TRBJ2-1; TRBD2 is a possible D gene (5 bases). The V gene lost 0 bases and the J gene lost 4 bases, with 13 bases spanning the gap. CDR3 length equals 16 residues. The germline V gene has CDR1 SGHVS and CDR2 FQNEAQ. CDR3 nucleotide sequence: TGTGCCAGCAGCTTAGCGGGTAGGCGGGCTTACAATGAGCAGTTCTTC. It translates to CASSLAGRRAYNEQFF.

The chain recombines TRBV18 with TRBJ2-5; a weak D match, TRBD1 (6 bases). This CDR3 has 13 residues. Trimming took 2 bases from V and 5 from J, leaving 9 bases between them. Germline V gene sequence: CDR1 KGHSH, CDR2 LQKENI. The CDR3 DNA is TGTGCCAGCTCACCAGACAGGTTGGAGACCCAGTACTTC. This codes for CASSPDRLETQYF.

The table lists this clonotype with many counts. The chain uses TRBV12-3 or TRBV12-4 and TRBJ2-5, with 10 bases fitting TRBD2. The CDR3 covers 15 residues. V shed 5 bases and J 3 bases; nucleotides not matched to a gene: 6. CDR3 loop: CASSVKAGGKETQYF. The CDR3 DNA sequence: TGTGCCAGCAGTGTCAAAGCGGGGGGGAAAGAGACCCAGTACTTC.

This clonotype was observed a few times. This chain joins TRBV5-5 and TRBJ1-5; perhaps TRBD1 as D (5 bases). CDR1 and CDR2 from the germline V gene are SGHKS and YYEKEE (reference sequence). The ends were cut back, 2 bases at V and 8 bases at J, with 8 bases in the middle. This CDR3 has 12 residues. The CDR3: CASSFRGEPQHF. For the CDR3, the DNA is TGTGCCAGCAGCTTTCGAGGGGAGCCCCAGCATTTT.

This clonotype occurred many times. The J gene is TRBJ2-7, the V gene TRBV27, with D maybe TRBD2 (5 bases). V lost 3 bases, J lost 2 bases, and 23 bases lay in between. Germline CDR1 MNHEY, CDR2 SMNVEV (reference sequence). The length of the CDR3 is 18 residues. CDR3 DNA sequence: TGTGCCAGCAGTTTCTCGATTGGTGCGGTCGGGAATGCCTACGAGCAGTACTTC. Translating gives CASSFSIGAVGNAYEQYF.